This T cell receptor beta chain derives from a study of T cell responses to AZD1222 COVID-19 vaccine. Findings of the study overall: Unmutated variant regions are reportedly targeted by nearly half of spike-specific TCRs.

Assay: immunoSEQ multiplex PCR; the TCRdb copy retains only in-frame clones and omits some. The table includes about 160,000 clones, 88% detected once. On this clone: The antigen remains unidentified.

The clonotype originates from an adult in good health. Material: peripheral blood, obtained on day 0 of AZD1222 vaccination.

The CDR3 protein is CASGAGAGANVLTF. CDR3 nucleotide sequence: TGCGCCAGCGGAGCAGGGGCTGGGGCCAACGTCCTGACTTTC. This chain connects TRBV10-2 to TRBJ2-6, with D possibly TRBD1 on 6 matching bases. V was clipped by 8 bases and J by 2 bases, with 10 bases between them. CDR3 length equals 14 residues. Germline CDR1 and CDR2: WSHSY and SAAADI.